A single sample is the source of the 30 T cell receptor beta chains below, sequenced in a study of blood T cell repertoires in COVID-19. Only in-frame clones appear in the TCRdb table, and some are missing; sequencing was by immunoSEQ multiplex PCR. The data hold more than 85,000 clones, with over 75% observed a single time. The sample consisted of peripheral blood. These receptors were taken from a woman over 75 with acute or convalescent COVID-19.

This clone is a singleton in its sample. The rearrangement links TRBV28 to TRBJ2-5, with 13 bases that match TRBD2. V shed 5 bases, J shed 5 bases, and the junction held 8 bases outside the gene matches. Germline CDR1 MDHEN, CDR2 SYDVKM. The CDR3 is made up of 16 amino acids. Here the CDR3 DNA reads TGTGCCAGCAGTGCAACTAGCGGGAGGGCCGGGGAGACCCAGTACTTC. As protein: CASSATSGRAGETQYF.

The rearrangement uses TRBV7-3 and TRBJ2-1, with 8 bases identical to TRBD2. This CDR3 is 15 amino acids long. Germline CDR1 SGHTA, CDR2 FQGTGA. The ends lost 4 bases at V and 5 bases at J; junction bases unmatched: 7. CDR3 sequence (DNA): TGTGCCAGCAGCTCTGGACTAGCAAGTCACAATGAGCAGTTCTTC. Translation: CASSSGLASHNEQFF.

This clone came up a few times. The V gene is TRBV2, the J gene TRBJ2-2; 7 nucleotides line up with TRBD1. V lost 7 bases, J lost 13 bases, and 12 bases stayed unmatched. Germline V gene sequence: CDR1 SNHLY, CDR2 FYNNEI. The CDR3 is 13 residues long. The CDR3 DNA sequence: TGTGCCAGCATGTCGGGACAGTCCCCTAGGCTGTTTTTT. It yields the protein CASMSGQSPRLFF.

V gene TRBV5-1 combines with J gene TRBJ1-4, with D uncertain. Germline V CDR1 and CDR2: SGHRS, YFSETQ. V dropped 4 bases and J dropped 4 bases, with 11 bases sitting between them. CDR3 size: 14 residues. CDR3 bases: TGCGCCAGCAGCATCGCAGGTGGTAATGAAAAACTGTTTTTT. As protein: CASSIAGGNEKLFF.

This chain joins TRBV5-5 and TRBJ2-5; 8 bases match TRBD1. With 3 bases clipped from V and 2 bases from J, the junction kept 3 bases outside the gene matches. This CDR3 region has 14 residues. Germline loops: CDR1 SGHKS, CDR2 YYEKEE (reference sequence). CDR3 in DNA: TGTGCCAGCAGCTCTAGGACAGGGCAAGAGACCCAGTACTTC. This translates into CASSSRTGQETQYF.

V and J are TRBV29-1 and TRBJ2-7; D is ambiguous. The ends were cut back, 7 bases at V and 1 base at J, with 11 bases in the middle. Germline V gene sequence: CDR1 SQVTM, CDR2 ANQGSEA. This CDR3 is built from 12 residues. CDR3 nucleotide sequence: TGCAGCGCCGGCCTCGTGTCCTACGAGCAGTACTTC. Its translation: CSAGLVSYEQYF.

Concerning this clone itself: The sample has other DNA sequences that encode this CDR3 too. The V call is TRBV3-1 (or the pseudogene TRBV3-2), the J call TRBJ1-1; D is perhaps TRBD1 (5 bases). The CDR3 has 13 amino acids. Between the trimmed V and J ends, which lost 6 bases and 3 bases, there was a span of 11 bases. Germline assignment: CDR1 LGHDT and CDR2 YNNKEL (reference sequence). Written as DNA, the CDR3 is TGTGCCAGCAGTCGACAAGGGGACACTGAAGCTTTCTTT. Its protein is CASSRQGDTEAFF.

V usage is TRBV6-6 and J usage is TRBJ2-7, with 7 bases matching TRBD1. The CDR3 covers 14 residues. Germline V CDR1 and CDR2: MNHNY, SVGAGI (reference sequence). The J segment lost 7 bases and the V segment lost 6 bases, leaving 12 bases of the junction unmatched. CDR3 coding DNA: TGTGCCAGCAGGCGTACAGGGGAAACGGGGGAGCAGTACTTC. Amino acids: CASRRTGETGEQYF.

The chain combines TRBV7-9 with TRBJ1-5; no definite D call. This CDR3 region has 13 residues. Looked up from germline, CDR1 is SEHNR and CDR2 is FQNEAQ (reference sequence). V was pared by 6 bases and J by 0 bases, with 6 bases between. The DNA of the CDR3 is TGTGCCAGCAGTCTTAATAGCAATCAGCCCCAGCATTTT. Translated, it gives CASSLNSNQPQHF.

This chain uses TRBV11-1 with TRBJ1-1; D may be TRBD1 (5 bases). Germline CDR1 SGHAT, CDR2 FQDESV (reference sequence). This CDR3 is built from 14 residues. The germline V and J ends were trimmed by 2 bases and 1 base, with 8 bases remaining between them. The CDR3 loop reads CASSLRQGNTEAFF. Written as DNA, the CDR3 is TGTGCCAGCAGCTTACGTCAGGGGAACACTGAAGCTTTCTTT.

The chain uses TRBV2 and TRBJ1-6, with D maybe TRBD1 (6 bases). The V and J ends lost 6 bases and 0 bases respectively, with 9 bases between them. This CDR3 region has 15 residues. Germline CDR1 and CDR2: SNHLY and FYNNEI. The CDR3 sequence: CASRGQSSYNSPLHF. The CDR3 bases are TGTGCCAGCAGAGGACAGAGCTCCTATAATTCACCCCTCCACTTT.

The chain links TRBV19 to TRBJ1-1; tentatively, D is TRBD1 (6 bases). CDR1 is LNHDA, CDR2 SQIVND, per germline (reference sequence). The CDR3 loop spans 13 amino acids. V was trimmed by 6 bases and J by 1 base, leaving 9 bases between them. Here the CDR3 reads CASSGTPNTEAFF. CDR3 in DNA: TGTGCCAGTAGCGGGACACCGAACACTGAAGCTTTCTTT. The whole variable domain, remainder taken from reference TRBV19 and TRBJ1-1, is DGGITQSPKYLFRKEGQNVTLSCEQNLNHDAMYWYRQDPGQGLRLIYYSQIVNDFQKGDIAEGYSVSREKKESFPLTVTSAQKNPTAFYLCASSGTPNTEAFFGQGTRLTVV.

The chain couples TRBV29-1 to TRBJ2-7; 9 bases fit TRBD1. With V trimmed by 4 bases and J by 9 bases, 4 bases remained unmatched. Germline CDR1 reads SQVTM; CDR2 reads ANQGSEA. This CDR3 has 11 residues. The CDR3 DNA reads as TGCAGCGTTGGCGGGGGACAGGGGCAGTACTTC. Translated: CSVGGGQGQYF.

This clone was found once. The rearrangement joins TRBV5-8 to TRBJ1-3, with 9 bases aligning to TRBD1. The V and J ends lost 4 bases and 2 bases, in that order; junction bases with no gene match: 4. The CDR3 contains 15 residues. CDR1 and CDR2 (germline): SGHTS, YDEGEE. The CDR3 is CASSDRTGAGNTIYF. The CDR3 nucleotides read TGTGCCAGCAGCGACCGGACAGGGGCTGGAAACACCATATATTTT.

J is TRBJ2-5 and V is TRBV11-2; D ambiguous. Between the trimmed V and J ends, which lost 5 bases and 4 bases, there was a span of 14 bases. The CDR3 sequence is 14 residues long. Germline assignment: CDR1 SGHAT and CDR2 FQNNGV. Here the CDR3 reads CASSLGAIRETQYF. DNA for the CDR3: TGTGCCAGCAGCCTAGGTGCGATAAGAGAGACCCAGTACTTC.

This clone was detected only once. This chain uses TRBV4-3 with TRBJ2-1; D perhaps matches TRBD2 (6 bases). The CDR3 runs 15 residues. Germline values: CDR1 LGHNA, CDR2 YSLEER. V was shortened by 4 bases and J by 7 bases, with 17 bases between the two germline ends. The CDR3 DNA is TGCGCCAGCAGCCCAGGCCGGGGGACGTTGAATGAGCAGTTCTTC. Protein product: CASSPGRGTLNEQFF.

The V and J genes are TRBV18 and TRBJ1-2, with D unclear. The CDR3 length is 13 residues. The V gene's germline CDR1 is KGHSH and CDR2 LQKENI. Trimming removed 3 bases at V and 6 bases at J, with 11 bases between. The CDR3 DNA reads TGTGCCAGCTCACCGGAGCAATTGGATGGCTACACCTTC. Its translation is CASSPEQLDGYTF.

This chain uses TRBV3-1 (or the pseudogene TRBV3-2) with TRBJ2-7, with 12 bases aligning to TRBD2. Germline assignment: CDR1 LGHDT and CDR2 YNNKEL (reference sequence). This CDR3 is 16 amino acids long. The V gene end was trimmed by 3 bases and the J gene end by 5 bases; junction bases not matched to a gene: 8. CDR3 sequence reads: CASSQSILAGGHEQYF. CDR3 nucleotide sequence: TGTGCCAGCAGCCAGTCCATACTAGCGGGAGGCCACGAGCAGTACTTC.

This chain connects TRBV9 to TRBJ1-2; no clear D. CDR1 is SGDLS, CDR2 YYNGEE, per germline. This CDR3 region has 14 residues. Trimming took 0 bases from V and 4 from J, leaving 10 bases between them. The CDR3 spells CASSVDTAAYGYTF. DNA for the CDR3: TGTGCCAGCAGCGTAGATACAGCAGCCTATGGCTACACCTTC.

The chain has TRBV7-9 and TRBJ1-1; 7 bases are a match to TRBD1. The CDR3 is 15 residues long. From germline, CDR1 is SEHNR and CDR2 FQNEAQ (reference sequence). Unmatched junction bases numbered 7, after V lost 3 bases and J lost 3 bases. CDR3: CASSFWQGVDTEAFF. CDR3 coding DNA: TGTGCCAGCAGCTTTTGGCAGGGGGTAGACACTGAAGCTTTCTTT.

This clone appeared once. V and J are TRBV5-4 and TRBJ1-2; D ambiguous. This CDR3 contains 15 residues. Trimming shortened V by 4 bases and J by 4 bases, and 17 bases separated the two germline ends. Looked up from germline, CDR1 is SGHNT and CDR2 is YYREEE (reference sequence). DNA for the CDR3: TGTGCCAGCAGCCCTAGACGTGAGGGCCCCTATGGCTACACCTTC. Its protein product is CASSPRREGPYGYTF.

The genes are TRBV7-9 and TRBJ1-6; 7 nucleotides agree with TRBD1. V gave up 4 bases and J gave up 10 bases; unmatched junction bases: 7. The germline V gene encodes CDR1 SEHNR and CDR2 FQNEAQ (reference sequence). The length of the CDR3 is 14 residues. CDR3 region: CASSSQGMSSPLHF. Written as DNA, the CDR3 is TGTGCCAGCAGCTCACAGGGGATGTCCTCACCCCTCCACTTT.

This chain joins TRBV6-5 and TRBJ1-5, with TRBD1 matching 7 bases. Losses at the gene ends were 6 bases for V and 4 bases for J; bases not matched to a gene: 6. The CDR3 length is 14 residues. Per the germline V gene, CDR1 is MNHEY and CDR2 is SVGAGI. The CDR3 region has the DNA TGTGCCAGCAGAAGAGACAGGGTGAATCAGCCCCAGCATTTT. It encodes CASRRDRVNQPQHF.

This clone was recorded once. This sequence joins TRBV7-9 and TRBJ1-1; tentative D call: TRBD1 (6 bases). The length of the CDR3 is 16 residues. Germline V gene sequence: CDR1 SEHNR, CDR2 FQNEAQ (reference sequence). Trimming shortened V by 6 bases and J by 1 base, and 18 bases separated the two germline ends. The CDR3, as DNA: TGTGCCAGCAGGCGAGCTACAGGGCAGGGGAACACTGAAGCTTTCTTT. Its translation: CASRRATGQGNTEAFF. The full variable domain, in which reference TRBV7-9 and TRBJ1-1 provide the parts outside the CDR3, is DTGVSQNPRHKITKRGQNVTFRCDPISEHNRLYWYRQTLGQGPEFLTYFQNEAQLEKSRLLSDRFSAERPKGSFSTLEIQRTEQGDSAMYLCASRRATGQGNTEAFFGQGTRLTVV.

V is TRBV9 and J is TRBJ1-4; D is possibly TRBD1 (5 bases). The length of the CDR3 is 15 residues. V was shortened by 1 base and J by 10 bases, with 17 bases between the two germline ends. Germline values: CDR1 SGDLS, CDR2 YYNGEE. The CDR3 DNA reads as TGTGCCAGCAGCGTAAGGGGTCAGGGCGACGGAAAACTGTTTTTT. It translates to CASSVRGQGDGKLFF.

The CDR3 region has the DNA TGTGCCAGTAGTATGGAAGGAAGTCGGGGTCAGCCCCAGCATTTT. Protein product: CASSMEGSRGQPQHF. The rearrangement uses TRBV19 and TRBJ1-5; no reliable D call. The germline V gene encodes CDR1 LNHDA and CDR2 SQIVND (reference sequence). V lost 3 bases and J lost 6, with 15 bases in between. The CDR3 length is 15 residues.

This sequence joins TRBV5-5 and TRBJ1-5, with TRBD1 as a possible D gene (5 bases). Per the germline V gene, CDR1 is SGHKS and CDR2 is YYEKEE (reference sequence). The CDR3 totals 13 residues. V was trimmed by 0 bases and J by 15 bases, leaving 16 bases between them. CDR3 residues: CASSLAPTGIGHF. The CDR3 DNA reads as TGTGCCAGCAGCTTGGCCCCTACAGGTATTGGGCATTTT.

The gene calls are TRBV4-1 and TRBJ2-2; D remains ambiguous. V gave up 1 base and J gave up 1 base, with 7 bases separating them. There are 15 residues in the CDR3. In germline, CDR1 is MGHRA, CDR2 YSYEKL. The CDR3 region has the DNA TGCGCCAGCAGCCAAGTAGAATTGAACACCGGGGAGCTGTTTTTT. This encodes CASSQVELNTGELFF.

The J gene is TRBJ1-4, the V gene TRBV29-1; D gene unclear. The germline V gene encodes CDR1 SQVTM and CDR2 ANQGSEA. Trimming left V 4 bases short and J 3 bases short, with 12 bases between. CDR3 size: 14 residues. The CDR3 sequence is CSVAGGPANEKLFF. The CDR3 DNA follows: TGCAGCGTTGCGGGAGGACCGGCTAATGAAAAACTGTTTTTT.

The chain has TRBV24-1 and TRBJ2-5, with a tentative D call TRBD2 (6 bases). Trimming left V 2 bases short and J 4 bases short, with 13 bases between. The CDR3 has 15 residues. Germline-derived CDR1 and CDR2 are KGHDR and SFDVKD. CDR3 DNA: TGTGCCACCAGTGATTGGCACCTGGGAGGAGAGACCCAGTACTTC. Its protein is CATSDWHLGGETQYF.